This is a list of T cell receptor beta chains from one sample in a study of radiation and T cells in renal cell carcinoma. Using immunoSEQ multiplex PCR, the repertoire was profiled, and TCRdb retains in-frame clones only, with some absent. This sample has 150,000 to 200,000 clones, with less than 90% found just once. The material sequenced was blood, taken from a patient whose treatment included radiotherapy and nephrectomy. These receptors all come from a woman aged 45-60 years with renal cell carcinoma. Both conserved end residues are part of each CDR3. A D gene is named only where the DNA matches it firmly. Part of the rows lack a size; the others show once, few, many or a class for expanded clones.

J,V,D,size,DNA,CDR3
TRBJ2-3,TRBV9,TRBD1,-,TGTGCCAGCAGCTACAGGGGAAGCACAGATACGCAGTATTTT,CASSYRGSTDTQYF
TRBJ1-4,TRBV5-1,TRBD1,-,TGCGCCAGCAGCTTGGCCGGGACAGGGAATGAAAAACTGTTTTTT,CASSLAGTGNEKLFF
TRBJ1-2,TRBV6-5,-,once,TGTGCCAGCAGTTACAGGGAAGGGGGCTATGGCTACACCTTC,CASSYREGGYGYTF
TRBJ1-1,TRBV7-3,-,few,TGTGCCAGCAGCTTGACAGCGAACACTGAAGCTTTCTTT,CASSLTANTEAFF
TRBJ2-7,TRBV18,TRBD1,-,TGTGCCAGCTCACCGGGACAGGGGGCGTTAGAGCAGTACTTC,CASSPGQGALEQYF
TRBJ2-1,TRBV2,TRBD2,-,TGTGCCAGCGGGAGCGGGGGGGCGAATGAGCAGTTCTTC,CASGSGGANEQFF
TRBJ2-1,TRBV7-6,-,-,TGTGCCAGCAGCTTAGCGGGGGGGCCTAACAATGAGCAGTTCTTC,CASSLAGGPNNEQFF
TRBJ1-5,TRBV6-1,-,-,TGTGCCAGCAGTGAACTGGGGGCCTTGGGCAATCAGCCCCAGCATTTT,CASSELGALGNQPQHF
TRBJ2-1,TRBV7-2,-,-,TGTGCCAGCAGCTTAGGACAGTCTTACAATGAGCAGTTCTTC,CASSLGQSYNEQFF
TRBJ1-1,TRBV11-2,-,-,TGTGCCAGCAACCGGCCGAACACTGAAGCTTTCTTT,CASNRPNTEAFF
TRBJ2-2,TRBV4-1,-,-,TGCGCCAGCACCTATGGGGCCTCGAACACCGGGGAGCTGTTTTTT,CASTYGASNTGELFF
TRBJ1-2,TRBV7-2,-,once,TGTGCCAGCAGCTTAGACAGGGAAGGTGGCTACACCTTC,CASSLDREGGYTF
TRBJ2-2,TRBV5-1,-,-,TGCGCCAGCAGGGCGGGACAGTCGATCGGGGAGCTGTTTTTT,CASRAGQSIGELFF
TRBJ2-1,TRBV6-1,TRBD2,-,TGTGCCAGCACGACTAGCGGGGGGGCAGATGAGCAGTTCTTC,CASTTSGGADEQFF
TRBJ1-1,TRBV4-1,-,once,TGCGCCAGCAGCCTAACCCGGAGGTTAATTATGAACACTGAAGCTTTCTTT,CASSLTRRLIMNTEAFF
TRBJ1-3,TRBV7-8,-,-,TGTGCCAGCAGCCCAGGGAATAACGGAAACACCATATATTTT,CASSPGNNGNTIYF
TRBJ2-5,TRBV9,-,-,TGTGCCAGCAGCGTTGGGGGGTTCGACCAAGAGACCCAGTACTTC,CASSVGGFDQETQYF
TRBJ1-5,TRBV9,-,-,TGTGCCAGCAGCGTAGAGGGGGGGAATCAGCCCCAGCATTTT,CASSVEGGNQPQHF
TRBJ1-2,TRBV14,-,-,TGTGCCAGCAGCCAAGGGGCGGGCCTTTTCTATGGCTACACCTTC,CASSQGAGLFYGYTF
TRBJ1-2,TRBV19,-,-,TGTGCCAGTACTAAAGACCCCCGTGACTATGGCTACACCTTC,CASTKDPRDYGYTF
TRBJ2-2,TRBV7-7,TRBD2,-,TGTGCTAGCAGCTTAACAGCGGGGCCCTACACCGGGGAGCTGTTTTTT,CASSLTAGPYTGELFF
TRBJ1-2,TRBV29-1,TRBD1,-,TGCAGCGTAGGGGACAGGGGGACTAACTATGGCTACACCTTC,CSVGDRGTNYGYTF
TRBJ2-5,TRBV6-1,-,-,TGTGCCAGCAGTGAAGTGGGGCAAGAGACCCAGTACTTC,CASSEVGQETQYF
TRBJ1-1,TRBV10-3,-,-,TGTGCCATCAAGGGGGAGGGGCGCTGGGGTCGGACTGAAGCTTTCTTT,CAIKGEGRWGRTEAFF
TRBJ1-5,TRBV7-9,-,-,TGTGCCAGCAGTGAACAAAGCAATCAGCCCCAGCATTTT,CASSEQSNQPQHF
TRBJ2-5,TRBV6-1,TRBD2,-,TGTGCCAGCAGTGAGCCAGCGGGGGGTCGGGAGACCCAGTACTTC,CASSEPAGGRETQYF
TRBJ1-2,TRBV4-3,-,-,TGCGCCAGCAGCCAAGATTTAAGCAGGGGCCCTTTTGGCTACACCTTC,CASSQDLSRGPFGYTF
TRBJ1-2,TRBV14,-,-,TGTGCCAGCAGCCAGGACATTGTGGGCTATGGCTACACCTTC,CASSQDIVGYGYTF
TRBJ2-5,TRBV28,TRBD2,-,TGTGCCAGCAGTCCCTTAAAATCGAGCGGGGGGGCCAGGAGTGGAGAGACCCAGTACTTC,CASSPLKSSGGARSGETQYF
TRBJ1-1,TRBV30,-,-,TGTGCCTGGAAAGGACGACCGAACACTGAAGCTTTCTTT,CAWKGRPNTEAFF
TRBJ2-5,TRBV4-1,TRBD1,-,TGCGCCAGCAGCCAAGGAAGGAGTTCGTGGACAGGACGGGAGACCCAGTACTTC,CASSQGRSSWTGRETQYF
TRBJ2-5,TRBV6-6,TRBD1,once,TGTGCCAGCAGCCCGGGACAGGGGTACCAAGAGACCCAGTACTTC,CASSPGQGYQETQYF
TRBJ1-5,TRBV6-1,-,-,TGTGCCAGCAGTGAGGAAGGGCAGGGGTTTCAGCCCCAGCATTTT,CASSEEGQGFQPQHF
TRBJ1-4,TRBV18,TRBD1,-,TGTGCCAGCTCACCCCGGACAGGGGGCTTGGAGACTAATGAAAAACTGTTTTTT,CASSPRTGGLETNEKLFF
TRBJ1-6,TRBV2,-,-,TGTGCCAGCAGTGCCCGGCCAACCTATAATTCACCCCTCCACTTT,CASSARPTYNSPLHF
TRBJ2-5,TRBV27,TRBD1,-,TGTGCCAGCAACCGGCGGACAGGGACGGGTGAGACCCAGTACTTC,CASNRRTGTGETQYF
TRBJ1-1,TRBV6-5,-,once,TGTGCCAGCAGTTTGGGACAATTGAACACTGAAGCTTTCTTT,CASSLGQLNTEAFF
TRBJ1-1,TRBV25-1,-,few,TGTGCCAGCACTATCTCCCCCAACACTGAAGCTTTCTTT,CASTISPNTEAFF
TRBJ2-1,TRBV5-6,-,-,TGTGCCAGCAGCATGGGCCTGAGCTCCTACAATGAGCAGTTCTTC,CASSMGLSSYNEQFF
TRBJ1-5,TRBV18,-,-,TGTGCCAGCTCACCAGTTATGGTGGCAGCGCGGGAGAACAATCAGCCCCAGCATTTT,CASSPVMVAARENNQPQHF
TRBJ2-7,TRBV27,-,-,TGTGCCAGCAGTAAAGAACAGGGTCAGTATCGCTACGAGCAGTACTTC,CASSKEQGQYRYEQYF
TRBJ2-3,TRBV5-6,TRBD1,-,TGTGCCAGCAGCTTGTACCAGGGGGCGACAGATACGCAGTATTTT,CASSLYQGATDTQYF
TRBJ2-7,TRBV5-8,-,once,TGTGCCAGCAGCTCCATATCACCCGGTGGGGAGCAGTACTTC,CASSSISPGGEQYF
TRBJ2-1,TRBV15,TRBD1,-,TGTGCCACCAGCAGAGCCGGACAGGGGGCAAGTGAGCAGTTCTTC,CATSRAGQGASEQFF
TRBJ2-5,TRBV19,TRBD1,-,TGTGCCAGTAACGACAGGGCCTCTCAAGAGACCCAGTACTTC,CASNDRASQETQYF
TRBJ2-3,TRBV2,-,-,TGTGCCAAGGGACTTTTAGATACGCAGTATTTT,CAKGLLDTQYF
TRBJ2-6,TRBV5-1,TRBD1,-,TGCGCCAGCAGCTTGGGGACAGGACGGTCTGGGGCCAACGTCCTGACTTTC,CASSLGTGRSGANVLTF
TRBJ2-7,TRBV7-2,-,-,TGTGCCAGCAGCTTAGCCCCTGGAGTCCGTACCTACGAGCAGTACTTC,CASSLAPGVRTYEQYF
TRBJ2-1,TRBV5-5,TRBD2,-,TGTGCCAGCAGCCCACGGACTAGCGGGGCCACAGGTTTCCAGTTCTTC,CASSPRTSGATGFQFF
TRBJ1-1,TRBV7-9,-,-,TGTGCCAGCTGGGACACCTTGAACACTGAAGCTTTCTTT,CASWDTLNTEAFF